This T cell receptor (beta chain) came from a study of technical replicates of blood from a few donors (dated by TCRdb to the late 2010s). Preparation of the library involved the immunoSEQ multiplex PCR assay. TCRdb took over this immuneACCESS table, retaining in-frame rearrangements with V and J assigned. Such tables are incomplete; in checked studies, under half of the missing clones stem from an unresolved V gene, and the remainder is unexplained. This sample holds 35,000 to 50,000 clones; around 96% were observed only once. 0.35% to 0.4% of the sample is taken by the ten largest. Notes on this clone: The target of this receptor is not known. Within one base of it there is no much larger clone, and no base qualities were kept.

Sequences were obtained from T cells isolated from PBMCs. The receptor was derived from a human donor in good health.

The DNA sequence is given as TGTGCCAGCAGTTATGGGAGACCTAGCACAGATACGCAGTATTTT. It is translated as CASSYGRPSTDTQYF. Recombination linked TRBV6-5 to TRBJ2-3; possibly the D gene is TRBD2, per 5 matching bases. A distance of 10 bases separates the germline ends of V and J, which lose 3 bases and 0 bases respectively. Inclusive of the bounding cysteine and phenylalanine, the CDR3 is 15 residues long. Only the CDR3 portion is preserved as DNA: 45 bases, with reading frame beginning at the first base. According to the germline V gene, CDR1 reads MNHEY and CDR2 reads SVGAGI.